Each of the 25 T cell receptor beta chains below was sequenced from the same sample in a study of blood T cell repertoires in COVID-19. Some clones are missing from TCRdb's copy, which holds only in-frame ones; the method was immunoSEQ multiplex PCR. Of about 170,000 clones detected, approximately 79% appear once; the ten largest clones hold around 3%. Sequenced sample: peripheral blood. These receptors were collected from a woman of 80 years or more with acute or convalescent COVID-19.

The chain is built from TRBV29-1 and TRBJ1-5, with TRBD1 as a possible D gene (5 bases). Germline V gene lookup returns CDR1 SQVTM and CDR2 ANQGSEA. V lost 6 bases to trimming and J lost 5 bases, with 14 bases between them. CDR3 length equals 13 residues. The CDR3 is CSVGRGEDQPQHF. As DNA, the CDR3 is TGCAGCGTAGGGAGAGGGGAGGATCAGCCCCAGCATTTT.

This clone turned up a few times. The rearrangement joins TRBV24-1 to TRBJ2-5; 10 positions agree with TRBD2. V lost 3 bases, J lost 5 bases, and 11 bases stayed unmatched. This CDR3 comprises 17 residues. CDR1 and CDR2 (germline): KGHDR, SFDVKD. The CDR3 DNA reads TGTGCCACCAGTGATGCATCTAGCGGGAGCTATGGGGAGACCCAGTACTTC. Translation gives CATSDASSGSYGETQYF.

The rearrangement links TRBV7-2 to TRBJ1-4; 8 bases align to TRBD1. Germline V gene lookup returns CDR1 SGHTA and CDR2 FQGNSA. Trimming removed 4 bases from V and 3 bases from J; junction bases left unmatched: 4. This CDR3 is 15 amino acids long. Here the CDR3 reads CASSSRTGSNEKLFF. The CDR3 DNA reads as TGTGCCAGCAGCTCCCGGACAGGGTCTAATGAAAAACTGTTTTTT.

The chain joins TRBV3-1 (or the pseudogene TRBV3-2) to TRBJ1-1; TRBD1 might be the D (6 bases). With 4 bases removed from V and 1 base from J, the gap between germline ends came to 10 bases. CDR3 size: 14 residues. Per the germline V gene, CDR1 is LGHDT and CDR2 is YNNKEL (reference sequence). CDR3 loop: CASSPMDRNTEAFF. CDR3 DNA sequence: TGTGCCAGCAGCCCTATGGACAGGAACACTGAAGCTTTCTTT.

The chain joins TRBV5-1 to TRBJ1-2, with a weak D call TRBD1 (5 bases). The CDR3 is 15 amino acids. The germline gives CDR1 SGHRS, CDR2 YFSETQ. V was pared by 0 bases and J by 6 bases, with 15 bases between. CDR3 residues: CASSLDRGGVNGYTF. The CDR3, as DNA: TGCGCCAGCAGCTTGGATAGGGGAGGTGTCAATGGCTACACCTTC.

This chain joins TRBV5-8 and TRBJ2-7; D might be TRBD2 (5 bases). The length of the CDR3 is 15 residues. CDR1 and CDR2 (germline): SGHTS, YDEGEE. Trimming stripped 0 bases from V and 3 bases from J, with 13 bases between. CDR3 DNA: TGTGCCAGCAGCTTGGAGCCCCTAGCCTACTACGAGCAGTACTTC. Protein: CASSLEPLAYYEQYF.

CDR3 residues: CASSPTGRTGELFF. The CDR3 coding sequence is TGCGCCAGCAGCCCGACGGGAAGAACCGGGGAGCTGTTTTTT. This rearrangement joins TRBV5-1 to TRBJ2-2; a possible D gene is TRBD2 (5 bases). CDR1 SGHRS and CDR2 YFSETQ come from the germline V gene. Trimming took 4 bases from V and 5 from J, leaving 12 bases between them. The CDR3 is made up of 14 amino acids.

The rearrangement joins TRBV7-9 to TRBJ2-1; D might be TRBD1 (6 bases). Germline CDR1 and CDR2: SEHNR and FQNEAQ (reference sequence). Deletions cut 5 bases from V and 4 bases from J, with 15 bases between. The CDR3 is 15 amino acids. The CDR3 loop reads CASSGGYGTYNEQFF. The CDR3, as DNA: TGTGCCAGCAGCGGCGGGTACGGGACATACAATGAGCAGTTCTTC.

V usage is TRBV10-1 and J usage is TRBJ2-5; 7 positions agree with TRBD1. The CDR3 consists of 13 residues. With V trimmed by 4 bases and J by 4 bases, 3 bases remained unmatched. CDR1 is WNHNN, CDR2 SYGVQD, per germline (reference sequence). The CDR3 bases are TGCGCCAGCAGTGTAAGACAGGGAGAGACCCAGTACTTC. This gives the protein CASSVRQGETQYF.

The rearrangement links TRBV19 to TRBJ1-5, with 10 bases fitting TRBD1. V trimming: 4 bases; J trimming: 4 bases; junction bases outside the gene matches: 7. This CDR3 is built from 16 residues. Germline V gene sequence: CDR1 LNHDA, CDR2 SQIVND (reference sequence). CDR3 sequence: CASSRTGGSRNQPQHF. The CDR3 DNA sequence: TGTGCCAGTAGTAGGACAGGGGGTTCGAGAAATCAGCCCCAGCATTTT.

This rearrangement joins TRBV7-2 to TRBJ2-7; D gene ambiguous. Germline V gene lookup returns CDR1 SGHTA and CDR2 FQGNSA. V lost 1 base and J lost 4, with 14 bases in between. This CDR3 comprises 15 residues. CDR3: CASSLVSRFTYEQYF. CDR3 bases: TGTGCCAGCAGCTTAGTAAGCCGATTTACTTACGAGCAGTACTTC.

This clone showed up just once. The chain couples TRBV5-1 to TRBJ2-5, with 7 bases lining up with TRBD1. Germline trimming cut 4 bases from V and 2 bases from J; bases unmatched to any gene: 2. From germline, CDR1 is SGHRS and CDR2 YFSETQ. The CDR3 contains 13 residues. In DNA form, the CDR3 reads TGCGCCAGCAGCCTACAGGGGCAAGAGACCCAGTACTTC. It encodes CASSLQGQETQYF.

The V and J genes are TRBV19 and TRBJ2-7; D perhaps matches TRBD1 (6 bases). Germline V gene sequence: CDR1 LNHDA, CDR2 SQIVND (reference sequence). The CDR3 sequence is 15 residues long. Trimming removed 5 bases at V and 0 bases at J, with 14 bases between. The CDR3 sequence is CASSPGQGSSYEQYF. In DNA, the CDR3 is TGTGCCAGTAGTCCAGGGCAGGGGAGCTCCTACGAGCAGTACTTC.

V and J are TRBV7-2 and TRBJ1-2, with D unresolved. Germline V gene sequence: CDR1 SGHTA, CDR2 FQGNSA. There are 15 residues in the CDR3. The ends were cut back, 1 base at V and 4 bases at J, with 13 bases in the middle. The CDR3: CASSLGQSASYGYTF. The CDR3 region has the DNA TGTGCCAGCAGCTTAGGTCAGTCAGCGAGCTATGGCTACACCTTC.

The chain is built from TRBV18 and TRBJ1-4; D remains unclear. Germline loops: CDR1 KGHSH, CDR2 LQKENI. The V gene lost 1 base and the J gene lost 8 bases, with 14 bases spanning the gap. The CDR3 sequence is 15 residues long. As DNA, the CDR3 is TGTGCCAGCTCACCACGGGCAGAGATTGGAGAAAAACTGTTTTTT. As protein: CASSPRAEIGEKLFF.

The chain links TRBV5-8 to TRBJ1-2; 7 positions match TRBD1. After removal of 1 base from V and 8 bases from J, the junction contained 2 bases not matched to a gene. Germline V CDR1 and CDR2: SGHTS, YDEGEE. This CDR3 contains 12 residues. The CDR3 DNA follows: TGTGCCAGCAGCTTGACAGGGGAAGGCTACACCTTC. This codes for CASSLTGEGYTF.

A few counts support this clone. The V call is TRBV28, the J call TRBJ1-2, with D tentatively TRBD1 (5 bases). The CDR3 is 12 amino acids. Trimming took 5 bases from V and 4 from J, leaving 8 bases between them. CDR1 MDHEN and CDR2 SYDVKM come from the germline V gene. The CDR3 sequence is CASSTDSYGYTF. The CDR3 nucleotides read TGTGCCAGCAGTACTGACAGCTATGGCTACACCTTC.

CDR3 sequence reads: CASSLTSTGGEEKLFF. For the CDR3, the DNA is TGTGCCAGCAGTTTAACTTCGACAGGGGGAGAGGAAAAACTGTTTTTT. The V and J genes are TRBV28 and TRBJ1-4; 9 nucleotides match TRBD1. Looked up from germline, CDR1 is MDHEN and CDR2 is SYDVKM. The CDR3 has 16 amino acids. V was clipped by 2 bases and J by 8 bases; unmatched bases: 9.

CDR3 in amino acids: CASSYPTAGAYEQYF. The DNA of the CDR3 is TGTGCCAGCAGTTACCCCACCGCGGGAGCCTACGAGCAGTACTTC. The chain recombines TRBV6-6 with TRBJ2-7, with TRBD2 identical over 7 bases. This CDR3 has 15 amino acids. Per the germline V gene, CDR1 is MNHNY and CDR2 is SVGAGI (reference sequence). Losses at the gene ends were 2 bases for V and 2 bases for J; bases not matched to a gene: 6.

The chain carries TRBV4-3 and TRBJ2-7, with 7 bases that match TRBD2. The CDR3 loop spans 13 amino acids. Per germline, CDR1 LGHNA and CDR2 YSLEER. After removal of 3 bases from V and 6 bases from J, the junction contained 5 bases not matched to a gene. This CDR3 reads CASSQQTSLEQYF. The CDR3 DNA sequence: TGCGCCAGCAGCCAGCAGACTAGCCTCGAGCAGTACTTC.

DNA of the CDR3: TGTGCCTGGAGTGTGGGACAGGGGACCACCGGGGAGCTGTTTTTT. Protein sequence: CAWSVGQGTTGELFF. The chain recombines TRBV30 with TRBJ2-2; 10 bases map to TRBD1. Looked up from germline, CDR1 is GTSNPN and CDR2 is SVGIG (reference sequence). This CDR3 contains 15 residues. J gave up 4 bases and V 0 bases, and 2 bases lay outside the gene matches.

The J gene is TRBJ2-6, the V gene TRBV27, with D unclear. The CDR3 has 19 amino acids. Germline V gene sequence: CDR1 MNHEY, CDR2 SMNVEV (reference sequence). V lost 0 bases and J 1 base, leaving 16 bases between the germline ends. The CDR3 spells CASSLSSPGRTSGANVLTF. In nucleotides, the CDR3 is TGTGCCAGCAGTTTATCGAGCCCAGGAAGAACGTCTGGGGCCAACGTCCTGACTTTC.

The CDR3 spells CASSRGQQVHEQYF. The CDR3 DNA sequence: TGTGCCAGCAGCCGGGGACAGCAAGTCCACGAGCAGTACTTC. V and J are TRBV7-9 and TRBJ2-7; 7 nucleotides align to TRBD1. The CDR3 sequence is 14 residues long. Germline V gene lookup returns CDR1 SEHNR and CDR2 FQNEAQ (reference sequence). The J segment lost 5 bases and the V segment lost 5 bases, leaving 9 bases of the junction unmatched.

The chain uses TRBV4-1 and TRBJ1-6; 7 bases align to TRBD1. Losses at the gene ends were 1 base for V and 5 bases for J; bases not matched to a gene: 5. Germline CDR1 and CDR2: MGHRA and YSYEKL. CDR3 size: 16 residues. The CDR3 sequence: CASSQGAGTDNSPLHF. CDR3 coding DNA: TGCGCCAGCAGCCAAGGGGCCGGGACAGATAATTCACCCCTCCACTTT.

This clone was picked up a small number of times. The J gene is TRBJ2-7, the V gene TRBV11-2, with 7 positions matching TRBD1. CDR1 is SGHAT and CDR2 is FQNNGV in the germline V gene. The CDR3 length is 17 residues. The V segment lost 1 base and the J segment 4 bases; nucleotides outside the gene matches: 13. The CDR3 loop is CASSLGGGWLPTYEQYF. CDR3 coding DNA: TGTGCCAGCAGCTTAGGAGGGGGCTGGCTTCCGACGTACGAGCAGTACTTC.